The clone carrying this T cell receptor (beta chain) was recorded a few times. The antigen is not known. CDR3 size: 14 residues. Germline-derived CDR1 and CDR2 are MNHEY and SVGEGT. V shed 7 bases and J 5 bases; nucleotides not matched to a gene: 6. Multiplex touch-down PCR with TRB-A/B primers amplified rearranged V-D-J TRB sequences. TCRdb re-analysed the multiplex PCR reads in MiXCR, keeping a single row per CDR3 protein. This sample has several thousand distinct CDR3 sequences, with 35% to 45% found just once. The sample comes from a study of T cell repertoires in aging, cancer and after chemotherapy. Study as a whole: Donors were grouped into six age bands spanning 30 or younger through 70 or older. Repeat sampling of healthy donors over several months to years showed clear clonal overlap. Study-wide results and caveats: Age-matched healthy donors had significantly more diverse, less clonal blood TCR repertoires than untreated cancer patients. In cancer patients, declining TCR diversity with age involved lost richness and lost evenness.

The template was genomic DNA from peripheral blood, not RNA. What was sequenced was blood. V and J are TRBV6-2 or TRBV6-3 and TRBJ2-2, with 8 bases aligning to TRBD1. The TCR was taken from a human donor in good health. For the CDR3, the DNA is TGTGCCAGCACGCAGGGGGCGCGGACCGGGGAGCTGTTTTTT. Protein: CASTQGARTGELFF.